The present TCR beta chain was sequenced within a study of T-cell memory formation after mild COVID-19 (TCRdb year 2021). Broadly, across the study: TCR sequence clusters from the two donors were found to be largely donor specific. The cohort comprised two young, previously healthy adult volunteers, one female and one male. Longitudinal TCRalpha and TCRbeta repertoire sequencing tracked T-cell clones expanding and contracting after mild COVID-19 in two donors.

Ficoll-Paque density gradient centrifugation was the method used to isolate PBMCs. Overall study results and their limits: The second-wave clones that peaked on day 37 were not confirmed to be SARS-CoV-2 specific. Balanced CD4/CD8 phenotypes were observed for clones contracting from day 15 to 85, whereas a bias towards CD4+ was observed for a second wave of clones expanding from day 15 to 37. Only a couple of mild cases were covered in the study, and larger cohorts including severe cases with pre-infection samples were considered necessary. Contracting CD4+ clones turned up mainly in the CM and EM memory subsets, whereas EMRA was where CD8+ clones were enriched. Some responding clones were detected in pre-infection memory, suggesting pre-existing cross-reactive memory T cells joined the SARS-CoV-2 response.

Sequencing was performed on an Illumina NovaSeq 6000. cDNA libraries for TCRalpha and TCRbeta were prepared by 5'RACE using constant-segment primers, with sample barcodes and unique molecular identifiers added. Trizol reagent was used to extract RNA from every sample. Libraries were amplified in two PCR steps, with a second sample barcode and Illumina TruSeq adapters added in the second step. Libraries were sequenced on an Illumina NovaSeq with 2 x 150 bp paired-end reads. In the authors' own workflow: Reads were demultiplexed and collapsed into UMI-guided consensus sequences with migec v1.2.7. With mixcr v2.1.11, UMI consensuses were aligned to TRA and TRB V and J templates and assembled into clonotypes. Clonotypes were classified as expanded or contracted when called significant by both edgeR and NoisET, with noise models trained on biological replicates. For edgeR calls, a false discovery rate-adjusted p below 0.01 and a log2 fold-change threshold of 1 were applied. As an exploratory analysis of dynamics, max-normalized trajectories of the 1000 most abundant clonotypes were examined by PCA with hierarchical clustering. Each responding clone was given a CD4 or CD8 phenotype based on the CD4+ and CD8+ repertoires, which had been sequenced separately. Clones were called with MiXCR by TCRdb after fastp trimmed the public reads at Q25, and only in-frame beta chains were retained. Rows with one shared CDR3 protein collapse into an entry with the most common genes and DNA. The V and J calls follow TCRdb's processing rather than the paper's. This sample gives around 340,000 distinct CDR3 sequences in total; around 20% of them show up just once. The ten largest clonotypes hold approximately 12% of the sample.

On this clonotype itself: This clone's antigen is unknown. Base qualities are missing; no much larger clone stands one base away.

The cysteine opens and the phenylalanine closes a CDR3 of 13 amino acids. CDR3 DNA is the only sequence kept; it has 39 bases, read in frame from the first base. CDR1 GTSNPN and CDR2 SVGIG were looked up in the germline V gene (reference sequence). The germline ends are 15 bases apart after V is trimmed by 7 bases and J by 6 bases. The chain is made from TRBV30 and TRBJ2-2, with the D gene tentatively TRBD1 or TRBD2, based on 5 matching bases in each. The clonotype originates from an adult woman who had mild COVID-19 (a few samples of this study predate the infection). The sample titles of this study are shuffled in the database, so cell type and time point are left out; the donor was told from shared clones. Sequenced material: PBMCs or a T cell subset sorted from them (not recorded which). Here is the DNA: TGTGCCTTCCTGAGGGGCCCGGCCGGGGAGCTGTTTTTT. It encodes CAFLRGPAGELFF.